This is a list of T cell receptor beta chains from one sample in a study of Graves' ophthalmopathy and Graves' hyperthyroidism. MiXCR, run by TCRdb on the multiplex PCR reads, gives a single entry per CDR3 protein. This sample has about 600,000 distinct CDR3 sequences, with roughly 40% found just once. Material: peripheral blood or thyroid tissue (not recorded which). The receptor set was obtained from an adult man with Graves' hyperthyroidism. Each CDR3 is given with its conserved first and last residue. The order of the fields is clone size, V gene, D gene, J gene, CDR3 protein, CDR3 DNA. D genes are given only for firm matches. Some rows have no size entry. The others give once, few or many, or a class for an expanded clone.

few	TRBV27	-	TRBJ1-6	CASSPGAGSPLHF	TGTGCCAGCAGTCCCGGGGCTGGTTCACCCCTCCACTTT
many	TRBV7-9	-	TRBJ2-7	CASSIGQLSYEQYF	TGTGCCAGCAGCATCGGACAGTTATCCTACGAGCAGTACTTC
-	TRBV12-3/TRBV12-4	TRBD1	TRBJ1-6	CASSFRGPNNSPLHF	TGTGCCAGCAGTTTCAGGGGGCCTAATAATTCACCCCTCCACTTT
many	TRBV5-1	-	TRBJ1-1	CASSLGIGSTEAFF	TGCGCCAGCAGCTTGGGAATTGGGAGCACTGAAGCTTTCTTT
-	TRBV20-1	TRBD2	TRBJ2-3	CSATSGTSGDTDTQYF	TGCAGTGCAACTTCCGGGACTAGCGGGGACACAGATACGCAGTATTTT
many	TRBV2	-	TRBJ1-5	CASSEGWGNQPQHF	TGTGCCAGCAGTGAGGGTTGGGGCAATCAGCCCCAGCATTTT
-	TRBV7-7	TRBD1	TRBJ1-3	CARARQGSSGNTIYF	TGTGCTAGAGCTAGACAGGGGAGCTCTGGAAACACCATATATTTT
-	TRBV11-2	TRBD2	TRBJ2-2	CASSGGTSGSRSTGELSW	TGTGCCAGCAGTGGGGGGACTAGCGGGAGTAGGAGCACCGGGGAGCTGTCTTGG
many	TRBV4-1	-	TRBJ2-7	CASSHPTDGYEQYF	TGCGCCAGCAGCCATCCGACAGACGGGTACGAGCAGTACTTC
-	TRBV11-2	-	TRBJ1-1	CASSLGLISRMNTEAFF	TGTGCCAGCAGTTTGGGCCTAATATCGCGTATGAACACTGAAGCTTTCTTT
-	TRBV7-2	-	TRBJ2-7	CASSRINYGYEQYF	TGTGCCAGCAGTCGAATAAACTATGGCTACGAGCAGTACTTC
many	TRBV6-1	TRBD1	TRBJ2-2	CASSDLQGVGELFF	TGTGCCAGCAGTGATCTACAGGGGGTCGGGGAGCTGTTTTTT
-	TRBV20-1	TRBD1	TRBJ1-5	CSARDPDRGGNQPQHF	TGCAGTGCTAGAGATCCCGACAGGGGAGGCAATCAGCCCCAGCATTTT
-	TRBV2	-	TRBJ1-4	CASSEDREKLFF	TGTGCCAGCAGTGAGGATCGGGAAAAACTGTTTTTT
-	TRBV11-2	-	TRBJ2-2	CASSLDRSPYTGELFF	TGTGCCAGCAGCTTAGATCGGTCGCCGTACACCGGGGAGCTGTTTTTT
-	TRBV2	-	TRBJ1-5	CASSGQAAQPQHF	TGTGCCAGCAGTGGACAGGCCGCTCAGCCCCAGCATTTT
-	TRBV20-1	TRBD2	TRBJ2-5	CSARSGGGGEETQYF	TGCAGTGCTAGGTCTGGCGGGGGTGGAGAAGAGACCCAGTACTTC
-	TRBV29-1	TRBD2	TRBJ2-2	CSLAGGDGELFF	TGCAGCTTAGCGGGAGGAGACGGGGAGCTGTTTTTT
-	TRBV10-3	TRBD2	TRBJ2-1	CAISDFERASGGANEQFF	TGTGCCATCAGTGATTTTGAAAGGGCTAGCGGGGGGGCCAATGAGCAGTTCTTC
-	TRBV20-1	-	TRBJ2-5	CSARRRQGGETQYF	TGCAGTGCTAGACGGAGACAGGGAGGAGAGACCCAGTACTTC
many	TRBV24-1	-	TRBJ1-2	CATSDWHYGYTF	TGTGCCACCAGTGACTGGCACTATGGCTACACCTTC
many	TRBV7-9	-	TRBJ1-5	CASSLATSNQPQHF	TGTGCCAGCAGCTTGGCCACTAGCAATCAGCCCCAGCATTTT
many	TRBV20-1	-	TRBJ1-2	CSARETAVNYGYTF	TGCAGTGCTAGAGAAACAGCGGTTAACTATGGCTACACCTTC
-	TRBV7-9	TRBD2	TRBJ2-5	CASSLPLAGETQYF	TGTGCCAGCAGCCTCCCACTAGCGGGGGAGACCCAGTACTTC
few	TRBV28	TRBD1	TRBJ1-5	CASSSRDRGQPQHF	TGTGCCAGCAGTTCACGGGACAGGGGTCAGCCCCAGCATTTT
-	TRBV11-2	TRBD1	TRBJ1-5	CPSSPGQGSNRPQHF	TGTCCCAGCAGCCCGGGACAGGGTAGCAATCGGCCCCAGCATTTT
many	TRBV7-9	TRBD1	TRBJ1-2	CASSPSGTANYGYTF	TGTGCCAGCAGCCCCTCCGGGACAGCAAACTATGGCTACACCTTC
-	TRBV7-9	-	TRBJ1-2	CASSLGTLQGLYGYTF	TGTGCCAGCAGCTTAGGCACTCTACAGGGTCTTTATGGCTACACCTTC
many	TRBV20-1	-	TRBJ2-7	CSARPDGYEQYF	TGCAGTGCTAGACCAGACGGTTACGAGCAGTACTTC
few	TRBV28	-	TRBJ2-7	CASSEQVPYEQYF	TGTGCCAGCAGTGAACAGGTTCCCTACGAGCAGTACTTC
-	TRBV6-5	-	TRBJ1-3	CASFGGGSGNTIYF	TGTGCCAGCTTTGGCGGAGGGTCTGGAAACACCATATATTTT
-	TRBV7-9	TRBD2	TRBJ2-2	CASSRDSGRATGELFF	TGTGCCAGCTCACGAGACAGCGGGAGGGCCACCGGGGAGCTGTTTTTT
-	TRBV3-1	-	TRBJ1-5	CASSQDRGRSQPQHF	TGTGCCAGCAGCCAAGATCGTGGGAGGAGTCAGCCCCAGCATTTT
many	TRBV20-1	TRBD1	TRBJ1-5	CSAKLTGSNQPQHF	TGCAGTGCTAAACTGACAGGGAGCAATCAGCCCCAGCATTTT
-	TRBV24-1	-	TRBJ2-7	CATSAGAGYNEQYF	TGTGCCACCAGTGCGGGGGCTGGGTACAATGAGCAGTACTTC
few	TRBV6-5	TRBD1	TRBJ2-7	CASSSGTVPYEQYF	TGTGCCAGCAGTTCCGGGACAGTCCCCTACGAGCAGTACTTC
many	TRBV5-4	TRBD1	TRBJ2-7	CASSSNPGQASYEQYF	TGTGCCAGCAGCTCCAATCCGGGACAGGCGTCCTACGAGCAGTACTTC
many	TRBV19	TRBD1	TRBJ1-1	CASSADRGRTEAFF	TGTGCCAGTAGTGCGGACAGGGGGCGGACTGAAGCTTTCTTT
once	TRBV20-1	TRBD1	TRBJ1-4	CSASHGTGGKLFF	TGCAGTGCTAGTCACGGGACAGGTGGAAAACTGTTTTTT
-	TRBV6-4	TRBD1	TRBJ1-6	CASRATGDVYSYNSPLHF	TGTGCCAGCAGGGCTACAGGGGACGTCTACTCCTATAATTCACCCCTCCACTTT
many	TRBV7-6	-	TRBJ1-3	CASSLALGWFGNTIYF	TGTGCCAGCAGCTTAGCGCTAGGGTGGTTTGGAAACACCATATATTTT
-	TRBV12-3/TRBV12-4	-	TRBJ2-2	CASSAQGGNTGELFF	TGTGCCAGCAGTGCCCAGGGGGGCAACACCGGGGAGCTGTTTTTT
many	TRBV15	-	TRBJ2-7	CATSRDLARTQYF	TGTGCCACCAGCAGAGATTTGGCCCGGACGCAGTACTTC
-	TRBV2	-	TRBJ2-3	CASSEVGGLKTSTDTQYF	TGTGCCAGCAGTGAAGTTGGAGGGCTCAAAACTAGCACAGATACGCAGTATTTT
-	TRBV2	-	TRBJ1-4	CASKRRKILTNEKLFF	TGTGCCAGCAAAAGACGGAAGATCTTAACTAATGAAAAACTGTTTTTT
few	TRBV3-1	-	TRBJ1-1	CASGKGSGVLSTEAFF	TGTGCCAGCGGGAAGGGATCGGGGGTGTTGAGCACTGAAGCTTTCTTT
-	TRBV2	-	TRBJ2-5	CASSGSKGQIQETQYF	TGTGCCAGCAGTGGGTCGAAGGGGCAAATCCAAGAGACCCAGTACTTC
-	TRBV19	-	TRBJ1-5	CASSMRRPEGNQPQHF	TGTGCCAGTAGTATGCGGCGTCCCGAGGGGAATCAGCCCCAGCATTTT
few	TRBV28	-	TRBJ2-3	CASRAGGGTDTQYF	TGTGCCAGCAGGGCCGGGGGTGGTACAGATACGCAGTATTTT